A selection of T cell receptor beta chains follows, all from one sample in a study of Ad26.COV2.S vaccination and SARS-CoV-2 variants. Sequencing used immunoSEQ multiplex PCR; TCRdb keeps in-frame clones, though not all of them. This table holds 300,000 to 500,000 clones, about 85% found once. Sequenced material: peripheral blood, taken in a trial of Ad26.COV2.S vaccine versus placebo. These TCRs come from a person between 18 and 65 years old who received the Ad26.COV2.S COVID-19 vaccine or a placebo. The CDR3 runs from the conserved cysteine through the conserved F or W. Fields, in order: J gene, clone size, CDR3 length, V gene, D gene, CDR3 DNA, CDR3 protein. The D gene is left open where the match is weak. Clone size, where shown, is once, few, many, or a class for clones that have expanded.

>TRBJ1-6|.|15|TRBV25-1|.
TGTGCCAGCAGTGATTACGACTCGCTCGGTTCACCCCTCCACTTT
CASSDYDSLGSPLHF
>TRBJ2-5|.|14|TRBV29-1|TRBD2
TGCAGCGTTGATTCATCGGGGGGGGCTGAGACCCAGTACTTC
CSVDSSGGAETQYF
>TRBJ1-3|.|16|TRBV9|TRBD1
TGTGCCAGCAGCCCCGGTGGGACAGTCTCTGGAAACACCATATATTTT
CASSPGGTVSGNTIYF
>TRBJ2-4|.|18|TRBV7-2|.
TGTGCCAGCAGCTTAGCGGGGAGACGAACTCTAGCCAAAAACATTCAGTACTTC
CASSLAGRRTLAKNIQYF
>TRBJ2-5|.|13|TRBV4-1|.
TGCGCCAGCAGCCACCCGGGGTTGGAGACCCAGTACTTC
CASSHPGLETQYF
>TRBJ1-5|once|14|TRBV11-2|.
TGTGCCAGCAGCCTTATGGGGCTCGTTGGGGCCCAGCATTTT
CASSLMGLVGAQHF
>TRBJ1-4|.|13|TRBV7-2|.
TGTGCCAGCAGCTTATTTGAGCGGGAAAAACTGTTTTTT
CASSLFEREKLFF
>TRBJ1-5|.|11|TRBV2|.
TGTGCCAGCAGTGAAAGCCGGTCCCAGCATTTT
CASSESRSQHF
>TRBJ2-3|.|11|TRBV29-1|.
TGCAGCGTTGGGCCTGGGGATACGCAGTATTTT
CSVGPGDTQYF
>TRBJ1-3|.|14|TRBV6-6|.
TGTGCCAGCAGTTACGGGCAGGGGGGAAACACCATATATTTT
CASSYGQGGNTIYF
>TRBJ1-4|once|15|TRBV5-1|TRBD1
TGCGCCAGCAGCTTGGTTCAGGGGGGGAATGAAAAACTGTTTTTT
CASSLVQGGNEKLFF
>TRBJ2-2|.|14|TRBV25-1|TRBD1
TGTGCCAACTCAGAGGGACAGCACACCGGGGAGCTGTTTTTT
CANSEGQHTGELFF
>TRBJ2-6|.|18|TRBV9|.
TGTGCCAGCAGCGTACAGGGCCTCACGGGTTCTGGGGCCAACGTCCTGACTTTC
CASSVQGLTGSGANVLTF
>TRBJ2-5|.|15|TRBV3-1/TRBV3-2|.
TGTGCCAGCAGCCAAGATGTACCATCATTAGAGACCCAGTACTTC
CASSQDVPSLETQYF
>TRBJ1-1|.|13|TRBV19|.
TGTGCCAGTAGTATACGGGCGAACACTGAAGCTTTCTTT
CASSIRANTEAFF
>TRBJ2-1|.|21|TRBV3-1/TRBV3-2|TRBD2
TGTGCCAGCAGCCAAGATTTTCCGGGACTAGCGGGGGGGAGCTCCTACAATGAGCAGTTCTTC
CASSQDFPGLAGGSSYNEQFF
>TRBJ1-1|.|15|TRBV6-5|TRBD1
TGTGCCAGCAGGCCCGGGACAGGGAGGAGGACTGAAGCTTTCTTT
CASRPGTGRRTEAFF
>TRBJ1-1|.|12|TRBV12-3/TRBV12-4|.
TGTGCCAGCAGTTTAACCGGACAAGAAGCTTTCTTT
CASSLTGQEAFF
>TRBJ2-5|.|14|TRBV3-1/TRBV3-2|.
TGTGCCAGCAGCCAAGGCGGGCGGGGAGAGACCCAGTACTTC
CASSQGGRGETQYF
>TRBJ2-1|few|16|TRBV9|TRBD2
TGTGCCAGCAGCGAGGGACTAGCGGGGGGCCACAATGAGCAGTTCTTC
CASSEGLAGGHNEQFF
>TRBJ1-2|once|14|TRBV6-1|.
TGTGCCAGCAGTGAAGCCGGGACGGTCTATGGCTACACCTTC
CASSEAGTVYGYTF
>TRBJ1-1|.|11|TRBV7-2|.
TGTGCCAGCAGCTTGATCAGGGAAGCTTTCTTT
CASSLIREAFF
>TRBJ2-1|few|16|TRBV5-1|TRBD2
TGCGCCAGCAGCTTGGTTGCTAGCGGCGCTCGGGCTGGGCAGTTCTTC
CASSLVASGARAGQFF
>TRBJ2-2|.|15|TRBV7-9|.
TGTGCCAGCAGCTTCAGGGGGGATAACACCGGGGAGCTGTTTTTT
CASSFRGDNTGELFF
>TRBJ1-5|.|13|TRBV10-3|.
TGTGCCATCAGTGAGACGAAGGACCAGCCCCAGCATTTT
CAISETKDQPQHF
>TRBJ1-2|.|16|TRBV6-6|TRBD1
TGTGCCAGCAGTTACTCCCGCCCCGGGACAGATATCGAAGACACCTTC
CASSYSRPGTDIEDTF
>TRBJ1-5|once|16|TRBV19|.
TGTGCCAGTAGTACGCCAGCGGGGAATAGCAATCAGCCCCAGCATTTT
CASSTPAGNSNQPQHF
>TRBJ2-3|.|16|TRBV24-1|.
TGTGCCACCAGTGAGACTCCCCCCCTCGGCACAGATACGCAGTATTTT
CATSETPPLGTDTQYF
>TRBJ1-1|.|15|TRBV27|.
TGTGCCAGCAGTTTAAGGATAGGGATGAACACTGAAGCTTTCTTT
CASSLRIGMNTEAFF
>TRBJ2-1|.|12|TRBV3-1/TRBV3-2|.
TGTGCCAGCAGCCATCTGGGGTATGAGCAGTTCTTC
CASSHLGYEQFF
>TRBJ2-2|.|13|TRBV27|TRBD1
TGTGCCAGCAGCCTCACAGGGGCTGGGGAGCTGTTTTTT
CASSLTGAGELFF
>TRBJ2-7|.|12|TRBV7-9|.
TGTGCCAGCAGCTTAGGGGTGAGTGAGCAGTACTTC
CASSLGVSEQYF
>TRBJ2-5|.|15|TRBV11-2|.
TGTGCCAGCAGCCCAATCCAGGGGGGGAGTGCGACCCAGTACTTC
CASSPIQGGSATQYF
>TRBJ2-5|.|13|TRBV2|.
TGTGCCAGCAGTGTAGGACGAGAGGAGACCCAGTACTTC
CASSVGREETQYF
>TRBJ2-1|.|17|TRBV7-9|TRBD2
TGTGCCAGCAGCTTAGTCCGACTAGCGGGGGGGCGGAATGAGCAGTTCTTC
CASSLVRLAGGRNEQFF
>TRBJ2-5|.|13|TRBV12-3/TRBV12-4|.
TGTGCCAGCAGTCCGACGACAGAAGAGACCCAGTACTTC
CASSPTTEETQYF
>TRBJ1-5|.|15|TRBV7-8|.
TGTGCCAGCAGCCACTGGGGACAAAGCAATCAGCCCCAGCATTTT
CASSHWGQSNQPQHF
>TRBJ1-2|once|13|TRBV10-3|.
TGTGCCATCAGTGGGACAGAATTCGATGGCTACACCTTC
CAISGTEFDGYTF
>TRBJ1-2|.|17|TRBV7-2|TRBD1
TGTGCCAGCAGCCCACAAGGGACAGTTCGTCGAAGTTCTGGCTACACCTTC
CASSPQGTVRRSSGYTF
>TRBJ1-6|.|16|TRBV4-3|.
TGCGCCAGCAGCCAAACCCGGGCTAGTTCAGATTCACCCCTCCACTTT
CASSQTRASSDSPLHF
>TRBJ2-3|.|16|TRBV19|TRBD2
TGTGCCAGTAGTATCGCCCTAGCGGGGGGTAAAGATACGCAGTATTTT
CASSIALAGGKDTQYF
>TRBJ1-6|.|15|TRBV27|.
TGTGCCAGCAGTTTATATGGGGGACGTAATTCACCCCTCCACTTT
CASSLYGGRNSPLHF
>TRBJ1-6|once|15|TRBV30|TRBD1
TGTGCCTGGAGTGGGCAGGGGGCAAATAATTCACCCCTCCACTTT
CAWSGQGANNSPLHF
>TRBJ2-7|.|14|TRBV5-1|TRBD2
TGCGCCAGCAGCCCAACTAGCGGACTATACGAGCAGTACTTC
CASSPTSGLYEQYF
>TRBJ2-7|.|13|TRBV27|TRBD1
TGTGCCAGCAGTTTGACAGGGGGCCACGAGCAGTACTTC
CASSLTGGHEQYF
>TRBJ2-1|.|15|TRBV27|TRBD1
TGTGCCAGCAGTTTTACAGGGGGCACCTACAATGAGCAGTTCTTC
CASSFTGGTYNEQFF
>TRBJ1-2|few|13|TRBV6-5|.
TGTGCCACCTCGGCTCGGTGGAGAATGGGCTACACCTTC
CATSARWRMGYTF
>TRBJ1-4|.|15|TRBV1|.
TGCACCAGCAGCCAAGAGTGGCTGTATTGCGAAAAACTGTTTTTT
CTSSQEWLYCEKLFF